This TCR beta chain is from a study of blood T cell repertoires in COVID-19. About the research overall: The United States, Italy and Spain were the sources of the acute and convalescent COVID-19 samples.

Deletions cut 3 bases from V and 7 bases from J, with 12 bases between. The CDR3 consists of 14 residues. Germline values: CDR1 MGHDK, CDR2 SYGVNS. Assay used: immunoSEQ multiplex PCR; TCRdb lists only in-frame clones, some missing. Here the sample spans under 300,000 clones, about 88% being singletons. The receptor's source is a woman between 45 and 60 years old who had recovered from COVID-19. The V gene is TRBV25-1, the J gene TRBJ1-4; maybe TRBD1 (6 bases). The sample taken for sequencing was PBMCs or T cells enriched from blood (not recorded which). The CDR3 here is CASSDGGAGEKLFF. DNA for the CDR3: TGTGCCAGCAGTGACGGGGGGGCGGGTGAAAAACTGTTTTTT.